These 23 T cell receptor beta chains share one sample of origin, sequenced in a study of blood T cell repertoires in COVID-19. Sequenced by immunoSEQ multiplex PCR; TCRdb stores in-frame clones only, minus some. The sample lists around 300,000 clones, around 87% occurring once. Sample: PBMCs or T cells enriched from blood (not recorded which). All receptors come from a woman in her twenties or thirties who had recovered from COVID-19.

This chain joins TRBV4-2 and TRBJ1-1; the match to TRBD1 covers 8 bases. The length of the CDR3 is 15 residues. Germline assignment: CDR1 LGHNA and CDR2 YNFKEQ. Unmatched junction bases numbered 12, after V lost 1 base and J lost 11 bases. CDR3 sequence reads: CASSQGGGTGLGAFF. DNA for the CDR3: TGTGCCAGCAGCCAAGGGGGGGGGACAGGCCTAGGCGCTTTCTTT.

The chain combines TRBV6-1 with TRBJ1-2; D gene unclear. Trimming shortened V by 0 bases and J by 3 bases, and 11 bases separated the two germline ends. The CDR3 spans 15 residues. Germline-derived CDR1 and CDR2 are MNHNS and SASEGT. The CDR3 sequence: CASSEAKEVYYGYTF. The CDR3 bases are TGTGCCAGCAGTGAAGCGAAGGAGGTTTACTATGGCTACACCTTC.

This clone was observed a single time. The gene calls are TRBV15 and TRBJ2-7, with 8 bases matching TRBD1. This CDR3 has 14 amino acids. The germline gives CDR1 LNHNV, CDR2 YYDKDF (reference sequence). V lost 3 bases and J lost 5; bases outside the gene matches: 6. The CDR3 DNA follows: TGTGCCACCAGCAGGGGACAGGAATTGCACGAGCAGTACTTC. Translated: CATSRGQELHEQYF.

V gene TRBV5-4 combines with J gene TRBJ1-1; D is possibly TRBD1 (5 bases). The CDR3 consists of 13 residues. V was shortened by 0 bases and J by 6 bases, with 9 bases between the two germline ends. Looked up from germline, CDR1 is SGHNT and CDR2 is YYREEE (reference sequence). The CDR3 sequence is CASSLEGMAEAFF. The CDR3 coding sequence is TGTGCCAGCAGCTTGGAGGGGATGGCTGAAGCTTTCTTT.

This clone was detected a few times. The rearrangement uses TRBV4-1 and TRBJ2-1; 10 bases match TRBD1. CDR3 length: 15 residues. After removal of 2 bases from V and 9 bases from J, the junction contained 7 bases not matched to a gene. Germline CDR1 is MGHRA and CDR2 is YSYEKL. This CDR3 reads CASSQLTGGSGEQFF. In DNA, the CDR3 is TGCGCCAGCAGCCAATTGACAGGGGGCTCGGGTGAGCAGTTCTTC.

CDR3 amino acids: CASTSDRGLRAFF. The DNA for the CDR3 is TGTGCCAGCACCTCAGACAGGGGTCTAAGGGCTTTCTTT. This chain links TRBV5-8 with TRBJ1-1, with 8 bases lining up with TRBD1. Germline assignment: CDR1 SGHTS and CDR2 YDEGEE. The CDR3 runs 13 residues. The V segment lost 6 bases and the J segment 11 bases; nucleotides outside the gene matches: 12.

This sequence joins TRBV28 and TRBJ1-5, with 8 bases that match TRBD1. Germline V gives CDR1 MDHEN, CDR2 SYDVKM. The CDR3 consists of 15 residues. V was pared by 6 bases and J by 3 bases, with 7 bases of the junction left unmatched. Here the CDR3 reads CASSPATGDNQPQHF. The CDR3 DNA reads TGTGCCAGCAGCCCCGCGACAGGGGACAATCAGCCCCAGCATTTT.

This clone has only a few counts. This rearrangement joins TRBV3-1 (or the pseudogene TRBV3-2) to TRBJ1-1; D gene uncertain. Germline V lookup: CDR1 LGHDT, CDR2 YNNKEL (reference sequence). The V gene lost 0 bases and the J gene lost 4 bases, with 12 bases spanning the gap. The CDR3 length is 15 residues. CDR3 region: CASSQDRVDPTEAFF. CDR3 sequence (DNA): TGTGCCAGCAGCCAAGATCGGGTGGATCCCACTGAAGCTTTCTTT.

V usage is TRBV28 and J usage is TRBJ1-5; 7 bases map to TRBD1. Trimming removed 1 base from V and 3 bases from J; junction bases left unmatched: 12. The CDR3 spans 18 residues. The germline V gene has CDR1 MDHEN and CDR2 SYDVKM. The chain's CDR3 is CASSLYDRDRSSNQPQHF. As DNA, the CDR3 is TGTGCCAGCAGTTTATACGATAGGGACAGAAGTTCCAATCAGCCCCAGCATTTT. Full variable domain (rest looked up from reference TRBV28 and TRBJ1-5): DVKVTQSSRYLVKRTGEKVFLECVQDMDHENMFWYRQDPGLGLRLIYFSYDVKMKEKGDIPEGYSVSREKKERFSLILESASTNQTSMYLCASSLYDRDRSSNQPQHFGDGTRLSIL.

V is TRBV7-2 and J is TRBJ1-1; no reliable D call. The CDR3 is 13 residues long. Deletions cut 1 base from V and 7 bases from J, with 10 bases between. Germline lookup yields CDR1 SGHTA and CDR2 FQGNSA. CDR3 nucleotides: TGTGCCAGCAGCTTAGTTGTGGCCAGTGAAGCTTTCTTT. This translates into CASSLVVASEAFF.

On this clone itself: One end of the junction does not line up with germline, which may come from a read error. Other DNA sequences in the same sample also yield this CDR3. The chain combines TRBV4-1 with TRBJ2-1, with D uncertain. The germline V gene encodes CDR1 MGHRA and CDR2 YSYEKL. This CDR3 comprises 15 residues. CDR3 nucleotides: TGCGCTAGCAGCCAAGATCCTGCGGTTATGAGGGAGCAGTTCTTC. Residues: CASSQDPAVMREQFF.

The V and J genes are TRBV4-2 and TRBJ1-2, with D hard to call. The CDR3 runs 15 residues. The V gene's germline CDR1 is LGHNA and CDR2 YNFKEQ. Trimming removed 6 bases at V and 2 bases at J, with 16 bases between. The DNA for the CDR3 is TGTGCCAGCAGTCAAAGGACTGCGGGAAACTATGGCTACACCTTC. Its translation: CASSQRTAGNYGYTF.

The chain joins TRBV27 to TRBJ1-6, with TRBD1 matching 8 bases. The CDR3 loop spans 15 amino acids. V shed 5 bases, J shed 7 bases, and the junction held 7 bases outside the gene matches. Germline CDR1 and CDR2: MNHEY and SMNVEV (reference sequence). The CDR3 DNA follows: TGTGCCAGCAGTACGGACAGGGTGATAAATTCACCCCTCCACTTT. Its protein is CASSTDRVINSPLHF.

The chain employs TRBV4-1 and TRBJ2-5; possibly TRBD2 for D (6 bases). The germline CDR1 and CDR2 sequences are MGHRA and YSYEKL. There are 14 residues in the CDR3. V was shortened by 4 bases and J by 4 bases, with 13 bases between the two germline ends. CDR3 DNA: TGCGCCAGCAGCCCGAGAGGAGGGCGAGAGACCCAGTACTTC. Translation gives CASSPRGGRETQYF.

The rearrangement links TRBV7-8 to TRBJ1-6, with D perhaps matching TRBD1 (5 bases). In germline, CDR1 is SGHVS, CDR2 FQNEAQ. The CDR3 has 15 residues. Trimming left V 1 base short and J 10 bases short, with 14 bases between. This CDR3 reads CASSLGPGRESPLHF. CDR3 nucleotides: TGTGCCAGCAGCTTAGGCCCAGGGAGGGAATCACCCCTCCACTTT.

This clone has a single count. V gene TRBV21-1 combines with J gene TRBJ1-1. TRBV21-1 is a recognized pseudogene. This CDR3 is built from 15 residues. The CDR3 protein is CASTLPLRGGTEAFF. As DNA, the CDR3 is TGTGCCAGCACCCTACCGCTCCGGGGGGGCACTGAAGCTTTCTTT.

The chain is built from TRBV7-2 and TRBJ1-6; weak D call: TRBD1 (6 bases). The CDR3 extends over 15 amino acids. From germline, CDR1 is SGHTA and CDR2 FQGNSA. V was cut by 3 bases and J by 8 bases, with 14 bases left in between. The CDR3 coding sequence is TGTGCCAGCAGCTTTGGGACAAGTGGATATTCACCCCTCCACTTT. Translated, it gives CASSFGTSGYSPLHF.

The chain links TRBV4-2 to TRBJ2-1, with 7 bases that match TRBD2. The CDR3 extends over 17 amino acids. J lost 8 bases, V lost 0 bases, and 13 bases had no gene match. CDR1 and CDR2 (germline): LGHNA, YNFKEQ. The CDR3 nucleotides are TGTGCCAGCAGCCAAGATCCCCTCGGGGGGTCGGTCGATGAGCAGTTCTTC. Translation: CASSQDPLGGSVDEQFF.

This chain links TRBV3-1 (or the pseudogene TRBV3-2) with TRBJ2-7, with D uncertain. The CDR3 consists of 12 residues. The germline V and J ends were trimmed by 3 bases and 2 bases, with 5 bases remaining between them. Germline V gene lookup returns CDR1 LGHDT and CDR2 YNNKEL (reference sequence). The CDR3 reads CASSHRPYEQYF. The CDR3 DNA follows: TGTGCCAGCAGCCACAGGCCCTACGAGCAGTACTTC.

The chain couples TRBV2 to TRBJ1-1, with D unclear. The V end was cut by 6 bases, the J end by 5 bases, with 7 bases between. CDR1 and CDR2 (germline): SNHLY, FYNNEI. This CDR3 region has 11 residues. This CDR3 is CASRQATEAFF. DNA of the CDR3: TGTGCCAGCAGGCAGGCTACTGAAGCTTTCTTT. Looking up the rest from reference TRBV2 and TRBJ1-1 gives the full variable domain: EPEVTQTPSHQVTQMGQEVILRCVPISNHLYFYWYRQILGQKVEFLVSFYNNEISEKSEIFDDQFSVERPDGSNFTLKIRSTKLEDSAMYFCASRQATEAFFGQGTRLTVV.

This chain connects TRBV11-3 to TRBJ1-1; TRBD1 is a possible D gene (5 bases). The germline V and J ends were trimmed by 1 base and 2 bases, with 8 bases remaining between them. In germline, CDR1 is SGHNT, CDR2 YENEEA. This CDR3 region has 14 residues. The CDR3: CASSLGGANTEAFF. As DNA, the CDR3 is TGTGCCAGCAGCTTAGGTGGGGCTAACACTGAAGCTTTCTTT.

This rearrangement joins TRBV7-8 to TRBJ2-7; 7 positions match TRBD2. The CDR3 has 16 residues. V shed 1 base and J 2 bases; nucleotides not matched to a gene: 8. Germline loops: CDR1 SGHVS, CDR2 FQNEAQ. CDR3 nucleotides: TGTGCCAGCAGCTTAGGATCAGCGGGGACCCCCTACGAGCAGTACTTC. It encodes CASSLGSAGTPYEQYF.

This clone was recorded a few times. The V call is TRBV4-1, the J call TRBJ1-1, with D maybe TRBD1 (5 bases). This CDR3 contains 12 residues. Trimming pared 7 bases from V and 10 bases from J, leaving 16 bases between. Germline CDR1 reads MGHRA; CDR2 reads YSYEKL. CDR3 sequence: CASISAGGRAFF. The CDR3 DNA reads TGCGCCAGCATTTCGGCGGGGGGACGAGCTTTCTTT.